This is a list of T cell receptor beta chains from one sample in a study of blood T cell repertoires in COVID-19. TCRdb's copy holds only in-frame clones and misses some; the assay was immunoSEQ multiplex PCR. In the table there are under 300,000 clones, approximately 86% of which are singletons. Sequencing was done on a sample of peripheral blood. All receptors derive from a woman aged 70-85 years with active or convalescent COVID-19. Both conserved end residues are part of each CDR3. A D gene is named only where the DNA matches it firmly. Rows may omit the clone size; those that give it use once, few, many or a size class.

J gene,clone size,D gene,V gene,CDR3 DNA,CDR3 protein
TRBJ2-1,NA,TRBD1,TRBV29-1,TGCAGCGGCCTACCGGGACAGGGGCACAATGAGCAGTTCTTC,CSGLPGQGHNEQFF
TRBJ1-2,NA,NA,TRBV6-5,TGTGCCAGCAGTTACAGAGGGAATGGTGGCTACACCTTC,CASSYRGNGGYTF
TRBJ1-2,NA,TRBD1,TRBV6-1,TGTGCCAGCAGTGACACCCAGGGGGCCCGCTATGGCTACACCTTC,CASSDTQGARYGYTF
TRBJ2-3,NA,NA,TRBV5-6,TGTGCCAGCACCCCGGGGGAGTCCGCCTCAGATACGCAGTATTTT,CASTPGESASDTQYF
TRBJ2-7,NA,TRBD2,TRBV7-7,TGTGCTAGCAGCCCCGGGGGGGACATCTACTACGAGCAGTACTTC,CASSPGGDIYYEQYF
TRBJ1-5,NA,NA,TRBV6-5,TGTGCCAGCAGGAGGGGGGGGACCCAGCCCCAGCATTTT,CASRRGGTQPQHF
TRBJ2-1,NA,NA,TRBV6-5,TGTGCCAGCAGCCCACAGGGATGGCAGAATGAGCAGTTCTTC,CASSPQGWQNEQFF
TRBJ1-5,few,TRBD1,TRBV10-3,TGTGCCATCTCCTGGGACAGAAGAGGCAATCAGCCCCAGCATTTT,CAISWDRRGNQPQHF
TRBJ2-7,NA,TRBD2,TRBV5-4,TGTGCCAGCAGCTCGCCCGGGGGGGTGAACTACGAGCAGTACTTC,CASSSPGGVNYEQYF
TRBJ2-5,NA,TRBD1,TRBV20-1,TGCAGTGCTACAGGGGGAGAGACCCAGTACTTC,CSATGGETQYF
TRBJ1-5,few,TRBD1,TRBV18,TGTGCCAGCTCACTATGGACAGGGGATAGCAATCAGCCCCAGCATTTT,CASSLWTGDSNQPQHF
TRBJ2-2,NA,TRBD2,TRBV5-1,TGCGCCAGCAGCATAAGGACTAGCGGGGCCACCGGGGAGCTGTTTTTT,CASSIRTSGATGELFF
TRBJ1-1,NA,NA,TRBV5-1,TGCGCCAGCAGCCCGAAAACATGGGCAGGCCTGAACACTGAAGCTTTCTTT,CASSPKTWAGLNTEAFF
TRBJ1-1,NA,NA,TRBV11-2,TGTGCCAGCAGCTTCAAAGGGGCCGTCGCTGAAGCTTTCTTT,CASSFKGAVAEAFF
TRBJ1-2,NA,NA,TRBV9,TGTGCCAGCAGAGGACTTCGAGGCTACACCTTC,CASRGLRGYTF
TRBJ1-2,NA,TRBD1,TRBV6-2/TRBV6-3,TGTGCCAGCAGTGGGACAGAGGATGGGTATGGCTACACCTTC,CASSGTEDGYGYTF
TRBJ1-1,NA,NA,TRBV9,TGTGCCAGCAGCGAAATTCAGGGGACTGAAGCTTTCTTT,CASSEIQGTEAFF
TRBJ1-2,NA,NA,TRBV14,TGTGCCAGCAGCCGCCAGGGGTTCTATGGCTACACCTTC,CASSRQGFYGYTF
TRBJ1-1,NA,NA,TRBV18,TGTGCCAGCTCACCACCGGGTATAGGGGAGGGGACTGAAGCTTTCTTT,CASSPPGIGEGTEAFF
TRBJ1-5,NA,NA,TRBV3-1/TRBV3-2,TGTGCCAGCAGGCTTACAGGGAAGGGTGAGCCCCAGCATTTT,CASRLTGKGEPQHF
TRBJ1-3,NA,NA,TRBV5-4,TGTGCCAGCAGCTTGGGAGTCTCTGGAAACACCATATATTTT,CASSLGVSGNTIYF
TRBJ2-2,NA,NA,TRBV18,TGTGCCAGCTCAAAAGTGGAACAGGGTCCCACCGGGGAGCTGTTTTTT,CASSKVEQGPTGELFF
TRBJ2-7,NA,TRBD1,TRBV3-1/TRBV3-2,TGTGCCAGCAGCCAAGAAAAAAAAGAGAGGGACAGGGGGATAGACGAGCAGTACTTC,CASSQEKKERDRGIDEQYF
TRBJ1-1,NA,NA,TRBV6-2/TRBV6-3,TGTGCCAGCAGTTACTCGGGGGCGAACACTGAAGCTTTCTTT,CASSYSGANTEAFF
TRBJ1-5,NA,NA,TRBV6-5,TGTGCCAGCGCGGTACCACCTTATAATCAGCCCCAGCATTTT,CASAVPPYNQPQHF
TRBJ2-1,NA,NA,TRBV19,TGTGCCAGTAGGGACAGCAGAATAATTTACAATGAGCAGTTCTTC,CASRDSRIIYNEQFF
TRBJ2-7,NA,NA,TRBV19,TGTGCCAGTAGGACGGGGAGCTCCTACGAGCAGTACTTC,CASRTGSSYEQYF
TRBJ2-7,NA,NA,TRBV7-9,TGTGCCAGCAGCTTAGGAACAGGTTCCCCTTACGAGCAGTACTTC,CASSLGTGSPYEQYF
TRBJ1-1,NA,NA,TRBV2,TGTGCCAGCAGCGGACAAGACCAAGCTTTCTTT,CASSGQDQAFF
TRBJ1-2,NA,TRBD1,TRBV6-2/TRBV6-3,TGTGCCAGCAGTTACAGGGGGCAGGGTCTCGATGGCTACACCTTC,CASSYRGQGLDGYTF
TRBJ2-5,NA,NA,TRBV5-1,TGCGCCAGCAGCTTGGGGCGCGCGGGGGCCCAAGAGACCCAGTACTTC,CASSLGRAGAQETQYF
TRBJ1-2,many,TRBD1,TRBV11-2,TGTGCCAGCAGGTCTTACCAATTGAGGACAGGGCGGTATGGCTACACCTTC,CASRSYQLRTGRYGYTF
TRBJ2-5,NA,TRBD1,TRBV24-1,TGTGCCACCAGTGACCCCGGGACAGGGGAGACCCAGTACTTC,CATSDPGTGETQYF
TRBJ1-5,NA,NA,TRBV7-2,TGTGCCAGCAGCCACCGGTCTAGCAGGAAAGATCAGCCCCAGCATTTT,CASSHRSSRKDQPQHF
TRBJ1-2,once,NA,TRBV10-2,TGCGCCAGCAGTGAGTCGGGGCTGTATGGCTACACCTTC,CASSESGLYGYTF
TRBJ1-2,NA,NA,TRBV19,TGTGCCAGTAGTATGGTAACGGTCAGGGATGGCTACACCTTC,CASSMVTVRDGYTF
TRBJ1-2,NA,TRBD1,TRBV6-5,TGTGCCAGCAGTTATGTGCAGGGGGGCTATGGCTACACCTTC,CASSYVQGGYGYTF
TRBJ2-7,NA,NA,TRBV27,TGTGCCAGCCGTCGGGGGGCCGGCTACGAGCAGTACTTC,CASRRGAGYEQYF
TRBJ2-5,NA,TRBD2,TRBV9,TGTGCCAGCAGCGCGGGACTAGCGGGGGGCGGGGAGACCCAGTACTTC,CASSAGLAGGGETQYF
TRBJ2-1,NA,TRBD1,TRBV10-3,TGTGCCATCACCCGGGGACAGACCAATGAGCAGTTCTTC,CAITRGQTNEQFF
TRBJ1-6,few,NA,TRBV5-6,TGTGCCAGCAGCCTTCAGGGCCCCATGGGACCCCTCCACTTT,CASSLQGPMGPLHF
TRBJ2-4,NA,TRBD2,TRBV5-4,TGTGCCAGCAGCACAAGACTAGCGGGGGACAAAAACATTCAGTACTTC,CASSTRLAGDKNIQYF
TRBJ1-3,NA,NA,TRBV18,TGTGCCAGCTCACCACCGGGAGTGTATTCAGGAAACACCATATATTTT,CASSPPGVYSGNTIYF
TRBJ1-5,NA,TRBD1,TRBV6-6,TGTGCCAGCAGCTATCCAGGGACAGGGGGACCTCATAGCAATCAGCCCCAGCATTTT,CASSYPGTGGPHSNQPQHF
TRBJ1-6,NA,NA,TRBV7-9,TGTGCCAGCAGCTCTCGGTCTAATTCACCCCTCCACTTT,CASSSRSNSPLHF
TRBJ1-2,NA,NA,TRBV29-1,TGCAGCGTTGGTCAGGGATCATACTATGGCTACACCTTC,CSVGQGSYYGYTF
TRBJ1-1,few,NA,TRBV3-1/TRBV3-2,TGTGCCAGCCCCCGGGGGGCGGCTTTCTTT,CASPRGAAFF
TRBJ1-6,once,NA,TRBV12-3/TRBV12-4,TGTGCCAGCAGTTACGACAGGATAACACCCCTCCACTTT,CASSYDRITPLHF